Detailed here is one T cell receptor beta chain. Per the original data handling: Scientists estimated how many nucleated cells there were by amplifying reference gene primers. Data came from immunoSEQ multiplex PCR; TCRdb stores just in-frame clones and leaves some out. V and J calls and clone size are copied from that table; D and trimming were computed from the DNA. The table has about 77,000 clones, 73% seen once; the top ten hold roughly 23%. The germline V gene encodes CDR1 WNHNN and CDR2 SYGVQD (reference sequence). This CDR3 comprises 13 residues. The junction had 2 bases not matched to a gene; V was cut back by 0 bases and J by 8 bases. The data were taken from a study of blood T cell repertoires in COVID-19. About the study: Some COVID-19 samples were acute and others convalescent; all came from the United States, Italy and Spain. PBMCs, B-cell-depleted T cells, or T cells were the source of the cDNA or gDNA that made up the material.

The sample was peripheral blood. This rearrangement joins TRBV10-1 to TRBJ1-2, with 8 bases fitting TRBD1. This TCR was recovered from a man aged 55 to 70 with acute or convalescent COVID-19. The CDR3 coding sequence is TGCGCCAGCAGTGAGTCGACAGGGGAAGGCTACACCTTC. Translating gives CASSESTGEGYTF.